The clone carrying this T cell receptor (beta chain) was picked up a small number of times. Trimming cost V 8 bases and J 15 bases, with 20 bases left between them. CDR1 and CDR2 from the germline V gene are MNHEY and SVGAGI. The CDR3 length is 12 residues. Data came from immunoSEQ multiplex PCR; TCRdb stores just in-frame clones and leaves some out. The sample carries roughly 170,000 clones, roughly nine tenths recorded once. This sample stems from a study of blood T cell repertoires in COVID-19. At the level of the study: Sites in the United States, Italy and Spain provided acute and convalescent COVID-19 samples. Sample material is recorded as cDNA or gDNA derived from T cells, B-cell-depleted T cells, or PBMCs.

This chain connects TRBV6-5 to TRBJ2-1; TRBD2 is a possible D gene (6 bases). The sequencing sample was made of peripheral blood. This sequence originates from a man between 60 and 75 years old with acute or convalescent COVID-19. The CDR3 DNA is TGTGCCAGCTCCCTCGGGGGAGTTATCCCGTTCTTC. This sequence encodes CASSLGGVIPFF.